Presented here are 15 T cell receptor beta chains from one specimen sequenced in a study of blood T cell repertoires in COVID-19. Measured with immunoSEQ multiplex PCR; TCRdb has only the in-frame clones, and not every one. This sample carries 95,000 to 150,000 clones, roughly three quarters of them seen once, and the ten largest clones take roughly 7.9%. Sequencing was done on a sample of peripheral blood. These receptor sequences come from a human donor in a cohort sampled during active COVID-19.

The rearrangement uses TRBV2 and TRBJ1-4; D ambiguous. The germline V and J ends were trimmed by 7 bases and 8 bases, with 17 bases remaining between them. Germline V gene lookup returns CDR1 SNHLY and CDR2 FYNNEI. The CDR3 loop spans 14 amino acids. Here the CDR3 reads CASTSDSHGEKLFF. In DNA, the CDR3 is TGTGCCAGCACTAGCGATTCACATGGGGAAAAACTGTTTTTT.

This clone was observed a handful of times. The gene calls are TRBV10-2 and TRBJ2-7, with 9 nucleotides matching TRBD1. Trimming cost V 6 bases and J 2 bases; bases outside gene matches: 2. The CDR3 is 13 amino acids. In germline, CDR1 is WSHSY, CDR2 SAAADI. This chain's CDR3 is CASRGQGAYEQYF. In nucleotides, the CDR3 is TGCGCCAGCAGGGGACAGGGAGCCTACGAGCAGTACTTC.

This chain links TRBV6-5 with TRBJ1-2, with 9 bases lining up with TRBD1. The CDR3 extends over 15 amino acids. CDR1 and CDR2 (germline): MNHEY, SVGAGI. V shed 2 bases, J shed 8 bases, and the junction held 9 bases outside the gene matches. For the CDR3, the DNA is TGTGCCAGCAGTTACCCACTGGGACAGGGTAGGGGCTACACCTTC. Translated: CASSYPLGQGRGYTF.

In this sample, this clone turned up once. This chain joins TRBV7-9 and TRBJ1-3; D is unresolved. Germline CDR1 SEHNR, CDR2 FQNEAQ (reference sequence). The CDR3 loop spans 18 amino acids. V lost 5 bases and J lost 2, with 22 bases in between. Here the CDR3 DNA reads TGTGCCAGCAGCCCACCGAATACTGTCAAGCTCACTGGAAACACCATATATTTT. Translated: CASSPPNTVKLTGNTIYF.

A remark on this clone: The sample has other DNA sequences that encode this CDR3 too. The chain is built from TRBV2 and TRBJ1-2; no definite D call. V was shortened by 5 bases and J by 2 bases, with 9 bases between the two germline ends. Germline V gives CDR1 SNHLY, CDR2 FYNNEI. This CDR3 contains 13 residues. The CDR3 DNA is TGTGCCAGCAGTCGGACTGAAAACTATGGCTACACCTTC. It translates to CASSRTENYGYTF.

The chain couples TRBV6-1 to TRBJ1-2; 7 nucleotides align to TRBD1. The CDR3 loop spans 16 amino acids. CDR1 and CDR2 from the germline V gene are MNHNS and SASEGT. The junction had 11 bases not matched to a gene; V was cut back by 4 bases and J by 3 bases. CDR3 region: CASSAGGTVDHYGYTF. The DNA of the CDR3 is TGTGCCAGCAGTGCCGGAGGGACAGTAGATCACTATGGCTACACCTTC.

This chain joins TRBV19 and TRBJ1-1, with 9 bases lining up with TRBD1. The germline V gene encodes CDR1 LNHDA and CDR2 SQIVND (reference sequence). The V segment lost 5 bases and the J segment 2 bases; nucleotides outside the gene matches: 6. The CDR3 spans 15 residues. CDR3 nucleotides: TGTGCCAGTAGTCCGGGGGACAGGGTAAACACTGAAGCTTTCTTT. Protein: CASSPGDRVNTEAFF.

V usage is TRBV19 and J usage is TRBJ2-1; a possible D gene is TRBD2 (6 bases). The germline V and J ends were trimmed by 2 bases and 9 bases, with 14 bases remaining between them. The length of the CDR3 is 14 residues. Germline assignment: CDR1 LNHDA and CDR2 SQIVND (reference sequence). The CDR3 sequence is CASSIFAAGTEQFF. CDR3 sequence (DNA): TGTGCCAGTAGTATATTCGCCGCGGGGACTGAGCAGTTCTTC. The full variable domain, rest sourced from reference TRBV19 and TRBJ2-1, is DGGITQSPKYLFRKEGQNVTLSCEQNLNHDAMYWYRQDPGQGLRLIYYSQIVNDFQKGDIAEGYSVSREKKESFPLTVTSAQKNPTAFYLCASSIFAAGTEQFFGPGTRLTVL.

The chain joins TRBV10-1 to TRBJ2-7, with 8 bases aligning to TRBD1. V lost 3 bases, J lost 3 bases, and 7 bases stayed unmatched. This CDR3 contains 15 residues. The germline V gene has CDR1 WNHNN and CDR2 SYGVQD (reference sequence). The CDR3 DNA sequence: TGCGCCAGCAGTGACCCGGGACAGGAATTCTACGAGCAGTACTTC. Protein product: CASSDPGQEFYEQYF.

This chain connects TRBV28 to TRBJ2-7, with 12 bases that match TRBD2. Trimming took 5 bases from V and 7 from J; bases not matched to a gene: 18. This CDR3 has 18 residues. The germline V gene encodes CDR1 MDHEN and CDR2 SYDVKM. CDR3: CASSPQSYRLAGDEEQYF. The CDR3 bases are TGTGCCAGCAGTCCTCAATCTTACCGACTAGCGGGAGATGAAGAGCAGTACTTC.

The gene calls are TRBV29-1 and TRBJ2-7; D possibly corresponds to TRBD2 (6 bases). Germline loops: CDR1 SQVTM, CDR2 ANQGSEA. V gave up 0 bases and J gave up 1 base, with 19 bases separating them. CDR3 length: 17 amino acids. CDR3 loop: CSVEDGFQRGGSYEQYF. CDR3 bases: TGCAGCGTTGAAGATGGATTCCAGAGGGGAGGATCCTACGAGCAGTACTTC.

The chain recombines TRBV9 with TRBJ1-6, with 7 bases matching TRBD1. Germline V gives CDR1 SGDLS, CDR2 YYNGEE. V trimming: 1 base; J trimming: 9 bases; junction bases outside the gene matches: 4. The CDR3 totals 14 residues. DNA for the CDR3: TGTGCCAGCAGCGTAACAGGGGCGGGTTCACCCCTCCACTTT. This codes for CASSVTGAGSPLHF.

V and J are TRBV6-5 and TRBJ2-2; the match to TRBD2 covers 11 bases. V was pared by 7 bases and J by 5 bases, with 3 bases of the junction left unmatched. Germline CDR1 is MNHEY and CDR2 is SVGAGI. The CDR3 length is 14 residues. For the CDR3, the DNA is TGTGCCAGCATGAGACTAGCGGGGACCGGGGAGCTGTTTTTT. Its protein product is CASMRLAGTGELFF.

This clone was seen a handful of times. The chain has TRBV19 and TRBJ2-6; weak D call: TRBD2 (5 bases). Trimming left V 9 bases short and J 0 bases short, with 6 bases between. Germline-derived CDR1 and CDR2 are LNHDA and SQIVND (reference sequence). The CDR3 covers 13 residues. This chain's CDR3 is CASGVSGANVLTF. CDR3 DNA: TGTGCCAGCGGGGTCTCTGGGGCCAACGTCCTGACTTTC.

The chain links TRBV5-8 to TRBJ2-4, with D possibly TRBD2 on 5 matching bases. This CDR3 spans 13 amino acids. The V gene lost 10 bases and the J gene lost 0 bases, with 11 bases spanning the gap. CDR1 is SGHTS, CDR2 YDEGEE, per germline. The CDR3 protein is CAANGIAKNIQYF. The CDR3 DNA reads as TGTGCCGCGAACGGGATAGCCAAAAACATTCAGTACTTC.